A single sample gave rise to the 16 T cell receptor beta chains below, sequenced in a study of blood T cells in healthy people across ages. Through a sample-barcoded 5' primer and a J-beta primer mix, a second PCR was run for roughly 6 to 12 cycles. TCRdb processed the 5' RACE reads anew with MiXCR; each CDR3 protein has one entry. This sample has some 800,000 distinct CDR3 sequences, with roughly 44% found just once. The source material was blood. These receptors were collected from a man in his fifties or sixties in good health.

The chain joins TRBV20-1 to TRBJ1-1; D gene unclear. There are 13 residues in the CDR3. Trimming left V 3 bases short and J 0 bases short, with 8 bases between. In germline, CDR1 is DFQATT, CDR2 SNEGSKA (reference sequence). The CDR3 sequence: CSASWTLNTEAFF. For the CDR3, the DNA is TGCAGTGCTAGTTGGACCCTGAACACTGAAGCTTTCTTT.

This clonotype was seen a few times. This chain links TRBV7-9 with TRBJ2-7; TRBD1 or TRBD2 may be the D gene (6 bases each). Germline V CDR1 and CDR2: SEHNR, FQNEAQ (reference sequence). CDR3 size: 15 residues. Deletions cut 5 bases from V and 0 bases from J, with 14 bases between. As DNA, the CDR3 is TGTGCCAGCAGCCACTGGGGGGCGAGCTCCTACGAGCAGTACTTC. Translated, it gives CASSHWGASSYEQYF.

The CDR3 sequence is CASTSGEGQYF. For the CDR3, the DNA is TGTGCCAGCACCTCTGGTGAGGGGCAGTACTTC. The V call is TRBV6-2 or TRBV6-3, the J call TRBJ2-7; a possible D gene is TRBD2 (5 bases). V was trimmed by 7 bases and J by 9 bases, leaving 13 bases between them. Germline assignment: CDR1 MNHEY and CDR2 SVGEGT. CDR3 length equals 11 residues.

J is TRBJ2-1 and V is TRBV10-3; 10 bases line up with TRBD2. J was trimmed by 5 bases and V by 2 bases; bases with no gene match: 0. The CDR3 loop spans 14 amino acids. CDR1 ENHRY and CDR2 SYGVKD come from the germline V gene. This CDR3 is CAISETSGNNEQFF. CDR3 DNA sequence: TGTGCCATCAGTGAGACTAGCGGGAACAATGAGCAGTTCTTC.

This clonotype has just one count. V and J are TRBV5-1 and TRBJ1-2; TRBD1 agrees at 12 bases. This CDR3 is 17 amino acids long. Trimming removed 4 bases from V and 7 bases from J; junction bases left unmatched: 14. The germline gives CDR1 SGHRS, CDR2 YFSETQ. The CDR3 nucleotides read TGCGCCAGCAGCCCGGGACAGGGGGCGAAACTCCCCTTTGGCTACACCTTC. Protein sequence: CASSPGQGAKLPFGYTF.

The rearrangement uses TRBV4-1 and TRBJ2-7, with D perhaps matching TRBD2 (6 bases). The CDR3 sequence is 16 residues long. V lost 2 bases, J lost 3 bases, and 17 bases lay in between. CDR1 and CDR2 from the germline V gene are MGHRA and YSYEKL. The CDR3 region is CASSQLSTRGNYEQYF. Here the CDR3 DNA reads TGCGCCAGCAGCCAATTGTCGACACGGGGGAACTACGAGCAGTACTTC.

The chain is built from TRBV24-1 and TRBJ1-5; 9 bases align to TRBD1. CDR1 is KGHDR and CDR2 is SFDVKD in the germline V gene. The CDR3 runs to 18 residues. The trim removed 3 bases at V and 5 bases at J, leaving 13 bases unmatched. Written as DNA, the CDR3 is TGTGCCACCAGTGATGGGACAGGGTGGTCTGCTACGCATCAGCCCCAGCATTTT. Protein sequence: CATSDGTGWSATHQPQHF.

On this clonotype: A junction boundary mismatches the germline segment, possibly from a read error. The CDR3 DNA sequence: TGTACCAGCAGCTTGACCGGGAATGAGCAGTTCTTC. Amino acid sequence: CTSSLTGNEQFF. The rearrangement links TRBV5-5 to TRBJ2-1; D remains ambiguous. Per the germline V gene, CDR1 is SGHKS and CDR2 is YYEKEE (reference sequence). The CDR3 extends over 12 amino acids.

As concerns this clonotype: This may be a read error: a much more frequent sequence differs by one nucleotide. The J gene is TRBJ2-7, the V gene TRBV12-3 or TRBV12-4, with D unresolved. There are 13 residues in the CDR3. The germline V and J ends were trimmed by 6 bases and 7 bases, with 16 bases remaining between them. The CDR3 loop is CASSAGPANEQYF. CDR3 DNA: TGTGCCAGCAGCGCCGGGCCAGCAAATGAGCAGTACTTC.

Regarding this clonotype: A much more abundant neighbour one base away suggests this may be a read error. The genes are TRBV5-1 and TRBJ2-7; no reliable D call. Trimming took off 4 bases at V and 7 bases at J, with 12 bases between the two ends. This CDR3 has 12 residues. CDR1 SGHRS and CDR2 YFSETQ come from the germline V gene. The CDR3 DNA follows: TGCGCCAGCAGCGAGGACGTCGATGAGCAGTACTTC. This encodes CASSEDVDEQYF.

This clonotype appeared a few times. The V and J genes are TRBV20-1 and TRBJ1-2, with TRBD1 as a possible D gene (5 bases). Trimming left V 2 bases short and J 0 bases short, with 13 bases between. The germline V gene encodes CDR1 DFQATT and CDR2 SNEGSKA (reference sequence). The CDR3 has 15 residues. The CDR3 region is CSARPPGRSNYGYTF. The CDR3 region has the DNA TGCAGTGCTAGACCCCCGGGACGGTCTAACTATGGCTACACCTTC.

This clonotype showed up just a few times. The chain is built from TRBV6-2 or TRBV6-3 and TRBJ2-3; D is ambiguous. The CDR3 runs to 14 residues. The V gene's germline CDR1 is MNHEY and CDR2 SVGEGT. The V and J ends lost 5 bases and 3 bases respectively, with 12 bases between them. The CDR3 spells CASSPNGRTDTQYF. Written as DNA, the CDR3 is TGTGCCAGCAGTCCCAACGGAAGGACAGATACGCAGTATTTT.

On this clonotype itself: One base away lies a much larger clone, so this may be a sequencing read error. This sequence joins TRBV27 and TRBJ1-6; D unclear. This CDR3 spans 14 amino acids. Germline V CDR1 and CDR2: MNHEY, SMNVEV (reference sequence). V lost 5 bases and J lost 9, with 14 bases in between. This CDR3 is CASSTERGISPLHF. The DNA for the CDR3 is TGTGCCAGCAGTACAGAGCGGGGTATTTCACCCCTCCACTTT.

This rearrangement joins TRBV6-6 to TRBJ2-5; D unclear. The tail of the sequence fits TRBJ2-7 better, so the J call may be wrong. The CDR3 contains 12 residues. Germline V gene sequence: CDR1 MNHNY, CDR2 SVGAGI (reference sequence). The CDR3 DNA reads TGTGCCAGCAGGTACCATAGCTACGAGCAGTACTTC. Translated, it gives CASRYHSYEQYF.

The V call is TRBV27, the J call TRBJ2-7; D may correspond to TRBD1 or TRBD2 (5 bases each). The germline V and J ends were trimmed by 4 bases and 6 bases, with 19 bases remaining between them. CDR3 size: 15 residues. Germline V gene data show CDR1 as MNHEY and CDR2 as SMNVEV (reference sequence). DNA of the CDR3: TGTGCCAGCAGTTATAGGGTTGGGGGACCAAGCGAGCAGTACTTC. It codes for CASSYRVGGPSEQYF.

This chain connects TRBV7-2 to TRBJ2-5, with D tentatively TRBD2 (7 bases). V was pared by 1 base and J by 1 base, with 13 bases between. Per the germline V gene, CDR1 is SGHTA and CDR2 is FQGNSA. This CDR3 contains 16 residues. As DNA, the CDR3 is TGTGCCAGCAGCTTAGTGCTGGCGGGGGCCCAAGAGACCCAGTACTTC. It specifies CASSLVLAGAQETQYF.